Listed below are T cell receptor beta chains from one sample, sequenced in a study of cytomegalovirus exposure and HLA in healthy donors. Libraries were prepared by immunoSEQ multiplex PCR; TCRdb keeps only in-frame clonotypes and omits some of them. Here the sample spans about 160,000 clones, roughly 80% being singletons. Sequenced material: PBMCs. The receptor source for this set is a male donor in good health and CMV-seropositive. The CDR3 runs from the conserved cysteine through the conserved F or W. A D gene is named only where the DNA matches it firmly. Some rows mark clone size as missing; the rest say once, few, many or name a class of expanded clone.

D: TRBD1
V: TRBV27
J: TRBJ2-5
size: -
CDR3: CASSLYRGREETQYF
DNA: TGTGCCAGCAGTTTATACAGGGGTAGGGAAGAGACCCAGTACTTC

D: -
V: TRBV28
J: TRBJ2-1
size: -
CDR3: CASKGVEQFF
DNA: TGTGCCAGCAAAGGAGTGGAGCAGTTCTTC

D: -
V: TRBV6-5
J: TRBJ1-1
size: -
CDR3: CASRPHRKTAEAFF
DNA: TGTGCCAGCAGACCTCACAGAAAGACGGCTGAAGCTTTCTTT

D: TRBD1
V: TRBV18
J: TRBJ1-1
size: -
CDR3: CASSPIPGQGTEAFF
DNA: TGTGCCAGCTCTCCAATACCGGGACAGGGGACTGAAGCTTTCTTT

D: TRBD2
V: TRBV19
J: TRBJ2-1
size: -
CDR3: CASKGLAGGVNEQFF
DNA: TGTGCCAGTAAGGGACTAGCGGGAGGGGTCAATGAGCAGTTCTTC

D: -
V: TRBV7-9
J: TRBJ2-1
size: few
CDR3: CASSFLYGDNEQFF
DNA: TGTGCCAGCAGCTTTCTATATGGAGACAATGAGCAGTTCTTC

D: -
V: TRBV28
J: TRBJ2-2
size: -
CDR3: CASSFQPGSLNTGELFF
DNA: TGTGCCAGCAGTTTTCAACCGGGGAGCCTAAACACCGGGGAGCTGTTTTTT

D: TRBD2
V: TRBV5-4
J: TRBJ2-7
size: -
CDR3: CASSSAGGSGRYEQYF
DNA: TGTGCCAGCAGCTCCGCCGGGGGGAGCGGGAGGTACGAGCAGTACTTC

D: -
V: TRBV5-4
J: TRBJ1-2
size: -
CDR3: CASSLRGGARDGYTF
DNA: TGTGCCAGCAGCTTGCGAGGAGGGGCGCGGGATGGCTACACCTTC

D: -
V: TRBV28
J: TRBJ1-2
size: -
CDR3: CASSLGATNYGYTF
DNA: TGTGCCAGCAGTTTAGGGGCCACTAACTATGGCTACACCTTC

D: TRBD1
V: TRBV6-4
J: TRBJ1-5
size: few
CDR3: CASSEGTEPSRPQHF
DNA: TGTGCCAGCAGTGAAGGGACAGAGCCATCACGGCCCCAGCATTTT

D: TRBD1
V: TRBV19
J: TRBJ1-1
size: -
CDR3: CASRDRVGTEAFF
DNA: TGTGCCAGCCGGGACAGGGTTGGTACTGAAGCTTTCTTT

D: -
V: TRBV7-2
J: TRBJ2-1
size: -
CDR3: CASSLQAGTYNEQFF
DNA: TGTGCCAGCAGTCTTCAGGCGGGGACCTACAATGAGCAGTTCTTC

D: -
V: TRBV30
J: TRBJ1-1
size: -
CDR3: CAWRTENTEAFF
DNA: TGTGCCTGGAGGACAGAGAACACTGAAGCTTTCTTT

D: -
V: TRBV6-6
J: TRBJ1-2
size: -
CDR3: CASSPTEARGYTF
DNA: TGTGCCAGCAGCCCCACGGAGGCCCGGGGCTACACCTTC

D: -
V: TRBV28
J: TRBJ1-2
size: once
CDR3: CASSQPRNYGYTF
DNA: TGTGCCAGCAGTCAACCCAGAAACTATGGCTACACCTTC

D: TRBD2
V: TRBV7-7
J: TRBJ2-1
size: -
CDR3: CASSPIQTSGRVYEQFF
DNA: TGTGCCAGCAGCCCAATCCAGACTAGCGGGAGGGTCTATGAGCAGTTCTTC

D: -
V: TRBV15
J: TRBJ2-7
size: -
CDR3: CATSRDPTRERGSLLTYEQYF
DNA: TGTGCCACCAGCAGAGATCCCACCAGAGAAAGAGGCAGTCTCCTAACCTACGAGCAGTACTTC

D: -
V: TRBV4-3
J: TRBJ1-3
size: -
CDR3: CASSQGWARSGNTIYF
DNA: TGCGCCAGCAGCCAAGGGTGGGCCAGAAGTGGAAACACCATATATTTT

D: -
V: TRBV2
J: TRBJ1-1
size: -
CDR3: CAREEMNTEAFF
DNA: TGTGCCAGGGAGGAGATGAACACTGAAGCTTTCTTT

D: -
V: TRBV10-2
J: TRBJ1-6
size: -
CDR3: CASSEPESSYNSPLHF
DNA: TGCGCCAGCAGTGAGCCGGAGAGCTCCTATAATTCACCCCTCCACTTT

D: -
V: TRBV5-5
J: TRBJ1-1
size: -
CDR3: CASSAGLANTEAFF
DNA: TGTGCCAGCAGTGCGGGACTCGCGAACACTGAAGCTTTCTTT

D: -
V: TRBV7-2
J: TRBJ2-5
size: -
CDR3: CASRTTVGRETQYF
DNA: TGTGCCAGCAGGACGACAGTGGGGCGGGAGACCCAGTACTTC

D: -
V: TRBV19
J: TRBJ1-2
size: once
CDR3: CASSTPVGGNYGYTF
DNA: TGTGCCAGTAGTACCCCCGTGGGAGGAAACTATGGCTACACCTTC

D: -
V: TRBV19
J: TRBJ2-5
size: -
CDR3: CASSIVPAETQYF
DNA: TGTGCCAGTAGTATAGTTCCTGCGGAGACCCAGTACTTC

D: -
V: TRBV7-2
J: TRBJ1-2
size: few
CDR3: CASSLGQVYGYTF
DNA: TGTGCCAGCAGCTTAGGACAGGTCTATGGCTACACCTTC

D: -
V: TRBV6-1
J: TRBJ1-2
size: -
CDR3: CASSERRGSYGYTF
DNA: TGTGCCAGCAGTGAAAGGAGGGGAAGTTATGGCTACACCTTC

D: -
V: TRBV6-4
J: TRBJ1-4
size: -
CDR3: CASSDSAGANEKLFF
DNA: TGTGCCAGCAGTGACTCTGCAGGGGCTAATGAAAAACTGTTTTTT

D: -
V: TRBV21-1
J: TRBJ2-5
size: -
CDR3: CASSKKRDNIQETQYF
DNA: TGTGCCAGCAGCAAAAAAAGGGACAACATCCAAGAGACCCAGTACTTC

D: -
V: TRBV5-5
J: TRBJ1-4
size: -
CDR3: CASSSRVATNEKLFF
DNA: TGTGCCAGCAGTTCCAGGGTCGCAACTAATGAAAAACTGTTTTTT

D: -
V: TRBV19
J: TRBJ1-2
size: -
CDR3: CASSIPSGGRRLNGYTF
DNA: TGTGCCAGTAGTATCCCCTCCGGTGGCAGGAGGTTGAATGGCTACACCTTC

D: -
V: TRBV19
J: TRBJ1-1
size: -
CDR3: CASSMSRTGITEAFF
DNA: TGTGCCAGTAGTATGTCGCGCACAGGGATCACTGAAGCTTTCTTT

D: TRBD1
V: TRBV18
J: TRBJ1-2
size: -
CDR3: CASSLGTGFRGYTF
DNA: TGTGCCAGCTCACTGGGGACAGGGTTTCGAGGCTACACCTTC

D: TRBD1
V: TRBV7-2
J: TRBJ1-5
size: -
CDR3: CASSLGGTGGNQPQHF
DNA: TGTGCCAGCAGCTTAGGAGGGACAGGCGGCAATCAGCCCCAGCATTTT

D: TRBD2
V: TRBV5-1
J: TRBJ2-5
size: -
CDR3: CASSLEGGGPAETQYF
DNA: TGCGCCAGCAGCTTGGAGGGCGGGGGGCCCGCGGAGACCCAGTACTTC

D: TRBD1
V: TRBV7-2
J: TRBJ2-7
size: -
CDR3: CASSLLTGSYEQYF
DNA: TGTGCCAGCAGCTTATTGACAGGGTCCTACGAGCAGTACTTC

D: -
V: TRBV7-2
J: TRBJ2-3
size: -
CDR3: CASSPADNTQYF
DNA: TGTGCCAGCAGCCCAGCGGATAATACGCAGTATTTT

D: -
V: TRBV7-6
J: TRBJ1-2
size: few
CDR3: CASSLAFNRPHF
DNA: TGTGCCAGCAGCTTAGCGTTTAACAGGCCCCACTTC

D: -
V: TRBV18
J: TRBJ2-5
size: -
CDR3: CASSTTGLQETQYF
DNA: TGTGCCAGCTCAACAACAGGGTTACAAGAGACCCAGTACTTC

D: TRBD2
V: TRBV11-2
J: TRBJ2-7
size: -
CDR3: CASRKAGGRNWYEQYF
DNA: TGTGCCAGCAGAAAAGCCGGCGGGAGAAATTGGTACGAGCAGTACTTC